This passage covers 10 T cell receptor beta chains from one sample sequenced in a study of T cell changes during pregnancy in multiple sclerosis. TCRdb keeps only in-frame clones here, not all; method: immunoSEQ multiplex PCR. This table has around 56,000 clones, around nine tenths appearing once. This sample comprised peripheral blood, obtained in the third trimester of pregnancy. The source is a female donor in good health, enrolled as a control in a pregnancy study.

This rearrangement joins TRBV6-1 to TRBJ2-2, with D uncertain. V lost 3 bases to trimming and J lost 2 bases, with 10 bases between them. This CDR3 spans 15 amino acids. CDR1 MNHNS and CDR2 SASEGT come from the germline V gene. CDR3 amino acids: CASSEVLFNTGELFF. In nucleotides, the CDR3 is TGTGCCAGCAGTGAGGTGCTATTTAACACCGGGGAGCTGTTTTTT.

The chain couples TRBV18 to TRBJ2-2; possibly TRBD1 for D (6 bases). The V gene's germline CDR1 is KGHSH and CDR2 LQKENI. The CDR3 consists of 15 residues. Trimming took off 5 bases at V and 6 bases at J, with 16 bases between the two ends. The CDR3 sequence is CASSSRDMVSGELFF. CDR3 in DNA: TGTGCCAGCTCAAGCCGGGACATGGTCTCCGGGGAGCTGTTTTTT.

This chain uses TRBV7-3 with TRBJ2-7, with 14 bases matching TRBD2. The ends lost 5 bases at V and 2 bases at J; junction bases unmatched: 2. This CDR3 has 15 amino acids. CDR1 is SGHTA and CDR2 is FQGTGA in the germline V gene. Here the CDR3 DNA reads TGTGCCAGCAGCACGGGACTAGCGGGAGCCTACGAGCAGTACTTC. Encoded protein: CASSTGLAGAYEQYF.

V gene TRBV7-9 combines with J gene TRBJ2-1; D perhaps matches TRBD2 (6 bases). The length of the CDR3 is 15 residues. V lost 5 bases and J lost 2, with 13 bases in between. In germline, CDR1 is SEHNR, CDR2 FQNEAQ (reference sequence). CDR3 residues: CASSLTPGAYNEQFF. CDR3 DNA: TGTGCCAGCAGCCTCACCCCGGGGGCCTACAATGAGCAGTTCTTC.

The chain couples TRBV27 to TRBJ1-6, with D unresolved. The CDR3 is 14 amino acids. Germline V gives CDR1 MNHEY, CDR2 SMNVEV (reference sequence). V was trimmed by 2 bases and J by 9 bases, leaving 11 bases between them. The CDR3 DNA reads TGTGCCAGCAGTTTAGGCGGGATGGGTTCACCCCTCCACTTT. This translates into CASSLGGMGSPLHF.

V gene TRBV4-2 combines with J gene TRBJ2-3; perhaps TRBD1 as D (6 bases). This CDR3 has 15 residues. With 3 bases removed from V and 1 base from J, the gap between germline ends came to 11 bases. Germline CDR1 reads LGHNA; CDR2 reads YNFKEQ. The CDR3 region has the DNA TGTGCCAGCAGCCATATACAGGGCCGCACAGATACGCAGTATTTT. It translates to CASSHIQGRTDTQYF.

The chain joins TRBV7-9 to TRBJ1-1; the D is unclear. CDR1 and CDR2 (germline): SEHNR, FQNEAQ (reference sequence). V was trimmed by 5 bases and J by 1 base, leaving 23 bases between them. The CDR3 covers 18 residues. CDR3 bases: TGTGCCAGCAGCGGAGTCCCGAGGCGGGTTGAAGAGAACACTGAAGCTTTCTTT. This codes for CASSGVPRRVEENTEAFF.

A few counts support this clone. The V call is TRBV2, the J call TRBJ1-1; no clear D gene. The germline gives CDR1 SNHLY, CDR2 FYNNEI. V lost 7 bases, J lost 6 bases, and 9 bases lay in between. The CDR3 has 11 residues. CDR3 region: CASTYYSEAFF. The CDR3 nucleotides read TGTGCCAGCACGTATTATTCTGAAGCTTTCTTT.

This sequence joins TRBV9 and TRBJ1-2; D may be TRBD1 (6 bases). This CDR3 spans 15 amino acids. Germline V gene sequence: CDR1 SGDLS, CDR2 YYNGEE. Trimming stripped 2 bases from V and 7 bases from J, with 18 bases between. Here the CDR3 reads CASSVGQPLWGGYTF. The CDR3 bases are TGTGCCAGCAGCGTTGGACAGCCGCTTTGGGGTGGCTACACCTTC.

This chain joins TRBV6-1 and TRBJ1-4, with D perhaps TRBD1 (6 bases). Trimming took off 8 bases at V and 7 bases at J, with 17 bases between the two ends. Germline loops: CDR1 MNHNS, CDR2 SASEGT. This CDR3 has 14 amino acids. For the CDR3, the DNA is TGTGCCAGCGTTTCCGGGACACGGGGTGAAAAACTGTTTTTT. This codes for CASVSGTRGEKLFF.